The entry below describes one T cell receptor (beta chain). The clone's antigen remains unknown. Qualities for individual bases were not recorded, and no much larger clone is one base off. This sample was taken from a study of metastatic and nonmetastatic thyroid tumors (dated by TCRdb to the early 2020s). Concerning the study at large: Repertoires were compared across peripheral blood and tumor or nodule tissue samples from malignant and benign thyroid patients. Summary of the overall study and its limitations: TCR beta diversity was reported as significantly higher in malignant tumors than in benign nodules, in both blood and tumor samples.

After removal of 4 bases from V and 5 bases from J, the junction retains 4 bases not matched to a gene. Sequences KGHSH (CDR1) and LQKENI (CDR2) are obtained from the germline V gene. The CDR3 runs 14 residues from the cysteine to the phenylalanine. The only DNA kept is the CDR3, 42 bases in frame from the first base. No patient had received any treatment before thyroid surgery. Using T-cell receptor beta sequencing, the study looked back at clinical samples from patients collected from about 2011 to 2019. Library generation was performed with PCR. The sequencing machine was an Illumina HiSeq 4000. High-throughput sequencing was used to profile the CDR3 region of the TCR beta-chain in every patient. Regarding the original processing steps: The researchers built a classifier to tell apart papillary thyroid cancer patients with distant metastasis, based on CDR3 differences among clinicopathological groups. The Shannon index was used to measure repertoire diversity, and the Morisita-Horn index was used to measure how similar tumor and blood repertoires were. In TCRdb, the public reads were trimmed at Q25 with fastp and aligned with MiXCR, with productive beta chains retained. The V and J calls and clone size are TCRdb's, not the authors'. The sample table holds some 7,300 clones, of which about 18% were seen once. The ten largest clonotypes hold approximately 24% of the sample.

The rearranged chain carries TRBV18 and TRBJ2-1; 8 junctional bases match TRBD1. The sequenced sample was adjacent normal tissue. This clonotype was sampled from a male donor with papillary thyroid cancer or a benign thyroid nodule (not recorded which). Some clones in this sample may be carry-over from other donors' samples. CDR3 sequence: CASSLGQGHNEQFF. In nucleotide form, the sequence is TGTGCCAGCTCACTCGGACAGGGCCACAATGAGCAGTTCTTC.